The 30 T cell receptor beta chains presented below share a single source sample, sequenced in a study of blood T cell repertoires in COVID-19. Using immunoSEQ multiplex PCR, the repertoire was profiled, and TCRdb retains in-frame clones only, with some absent. This sample yields 180,000 or so clones, of which nearly 90% are seen a single time; 2% to 2.5% belongs to the top ten. Sequencing used PBMCs or T cells enriched from blood (not recorded which). The receptors were gathered from a woman aged 40-49 years with acute COVID-19.

The V gene is TRBV9, the J gene TRBJ2-2, with 8 bases aligning to TRBD1. Germline values: CDR1 SGDLS, CDR2 YYNGEE. V shed 0 bases and J 7 bases; nucleotides not matched to a gene: 5. This CDR3 contains 15 residues. CDR3 in amino acids: CASSVGQGAIGELFF. For the CDR3, the DNA is TGTGCCAGCAGCGTAGGGCAGGGGGCGATCGGGGAGCTGTTTTTT.

The chain has TRBV29-1 and TRBJ1-1, with no clear D. This CDR3 has 11 amino acids. Trimming cost V 1 base and J 7 bases, with 7 bases left between them. CDR1 and CDR2 from the germline V gene are SQVTM and ANQGSEA. This CDR3 is CSVEVRDEAFF. CDR3 coding DNA: TGCAGCGTTGAAGTTAGAGATGAAGCTTTCTTT.

The V gene is TRBV19, the J gene TRBJ1-3; D is unresolved. Germline assignment: CDR1 LNHDA and CDR2 SQIVND (reference sequence). Trimming pared 4 bases from V and 1 base from J, leaving 14 bases between. The CDR3 runs 16 residues. CDR3 DNA: TGTGCCAGTAGTACCAGACGGGTGCTTTCTGGAAACACCATATATTTT. Its translation: CASSTRRVLSGNTIYF.

CDR3 coding DNA: TGTGCCAGTAGGAGGGCAGGGGGAGAAAATGAAAAACTGTTTTTT. Protein sequence: CASRRAGGENEKLFF. The chain employs TRBV19 and TRBJ1-4; TRBD1 matches at 7 bases. CDR1 and CDR2 from the germline V gene are LNHDA and SQIVND (reference sequence). V shed 6 bases and J 5 bases; nucleotides not matched to a gene: 9. The CDR3 spans 15 residues. Full variable domain (rest looked up from reference TRBV19 and TRBJ1-4): DGGITQSPKYLFRKEGQNVTLSCEQNLNHDAMYWYRQDPGQGLRLIYYSQIVNDFQKGDIAEGYSVSREKKESFPLTVTSAQKNPTAFYLCASRRAGGENEKLFFGSGTQLSVL.

The chain employs TRBV30 and TRBJ2-3; 9 bases align to TRBD2. V was clipped by 2 bases and J by 6 bases; unmatched bases: 9. The CDR3 is made up of 15 amino acids. Germline CDR1 reads GTSNPN; CDR2 reads SVGIG (reference sequence). CDR3 sequence: CAWSWQRGASDTQYF. The CDR3 bases are TGTGCCTGGAGTTGGCAGCGGGGGGCCTCCGATACGCAGTATTTT.

The chain couples TRBV19 to TRBJ1-3; D is perhaps TRBD1 (6 bases). There are 16 residues in the CDR3. CDR1 and CDR2 (germline): LNHDA, SQIVND (reference sequence). Trimming shortened V by 3 bases and J by 3 bases, and 15 bases separated the two germline ends. CDR3 in amino acids: CASSIGTSSLGNTIYF. CDR3 DNA: TGTGCCAGTAGTATCGGGACAAGTTCTCTTGGAAACACCATATATTTT.

This rearrangement joins TRBV5-1 to TRBJ1-1, with D tentatively TRBD1 (6 bases). V gave up 3 bases and J gave up 1 base, with 7 bases separating them. This CDR3 has 13 amino acids. From germline, CDR1 is SGHRS and CDR2 YFSETQ. CDR3 bases: TGCGCCAGCAGCTCGGGACAGAACACTGAAGCTTTCTTT. As protein: CASSSGQNTEAFF.

V and J are TRBV19 and TRBJ1-5; no reliable D call. The CDR3 loop spans 15 amino acids. Germline CDR1 and CDR2: LNHDA and SQIVND (reference sequence). Trimming removed 1 base from V and 6 bases from J, with 13 bases in between. CDR3 coding DNA: TGTGCCAGTAGTATAGCTGCCGGGAGAGGTCAGCCCCAGCATTTT. Its translation: CASSIAAGRGQPQHF.

The CDR3: CASSSSPITGYNEQFF. CDR3 DNA sequence: TGTGCCAGCAGCTCCTCTCCAATAACAGGGTACAATGAGCAGTTCTTC. The chain employs TRBV7-2 and TRBJ2-1, with D perhaps matching TRBD1 (6 bases). V lost 4 bases and J 4 bases, leaving 17 bases between the germline ends. Germline V gene lookup returns CDR1 SGHTA and CDR2 FQGNSA. This CDR3 contains 16 residues.

This chain uses TRBV3-1 (or the pseudogene TRBV3-2) with TRBJ2-6; D might be TRBD1 (6 bases). Germline assignment: CDR1 LGHDT and CDR2 YNNKEL (reference sequence). Trimming took 4 bases from V and 0 from J, leaving 7 bases between them. CDR3 size: 15 residues. CDR3 nucleotide sequence: TGTGCCAGCAGCCCGGACAGCTCTGGGGCCAACGTCCTGACTTTC. It specifies CASSPDSSGANVLTF.

The gene calls are TRBV5-1 and TRBJ2-3; D may be TRBD2 (6 bases). V gave up 5 bases and J gave up 5 bases, with 12 bases separating them. Germline values: CDR1 SGHRS, CDR2 YFSETQ. The CDR3 length is 13 residues. The CDR3 DNA follows: TGCGCCAGCAGACGCGGGGCGGAAGATACGCAGTATTTT. This translates into CASRRGAEDTQYF.

The chain couples TRBV24-1 to TRBJ1-6; 8 bases map to TRBD1. This CDR3 has 15 residues. Trimming removed 4 bases from V and 7 bases from J; junction bases left unmatched: 5. Per germline, CDR1 KGHDR and CDR2 SFDVKD. CDR3 DNA: TGTGCCACCAGTGACCAGGGGGCTAAGAATTCACCCCTCCACTTT. It is translated as CATSDQGAKNSPLHF.

The chain joins TRBV6-2 or TRBV6-3 to TRBJ2-7, with a tentative D call TRBD1 (5 bases). Germline-derived CDR1 and CDR2 are MNHEY and SVGEGT. Deletions cut 6 bases from V and 13 bases from J, with 19 bases between. The length of the CDR3 is 12 residues. The CDR3 reads CASSQTGFRPYF. CDR3 nucleotides: TGTGCCAGCAGCCAAACAGGTTTTCGGCCTTACTTC.

The gene calls are TRBV28 and TRBJ1-4; no definite D call. Between the trimmed V and J ends, which lost 5 bases and 4 bases, there was a span of 14 bases. This CDR3 is built from 15 residues. CDR1 and CDR2 (germline): MDHEN, SYDVKM. The CDR3 region has the DNA TGTGCCAGCAGTCACCGCTTCAGTTTTAATGAAAAACTGTTTTTT. Amino acids: CASSHRFSFNEKLFF. Full variable domain (remainder filled in from reference TRBV28 and TRBJ1-4): DVKVTQSSRYLVKRTGEKVFLECVQDMDHENMFWYRQDPGLGLRLIYFSYDVKMKEKGDIPEGYSVSREKKERFSLILESASTNQTSMYLCASSHRFSFNEKLFFGSGTQLSVL.

V gene TRBV3-1 (or the pseudogene TRBV3-2) combines with J gene TRBJ1-5, with a possible D match to TRBD1 (5 bases). The germline gives CDR1 LGHDT, CDR2 YNNKEL (reference sequence). This CDR3 spans 18 amino acids. V lost 0 bases and J lost 5, with 20 bases in between. The CDR3 region is CASSQEKGPSAGDQPQHF. The CDR3 DNA reads TGTGCCAGCAGCCAAGAAAAGGGGCCTAGCGCCGGGGATCAGCCCCAGCATTTT.

This sequence joins TRBV6-5 and TRBJ2-7; 8 bases map to TRBD2. The CDR3 spans 16 residues. V trimming: 0 bases; J trimming: 2 bases; junction bases outside the gene matches: 6. Germline V gene sequence: CDR1 MNHEY, CDR2 SVGAGI. The CDR3 here is CASSYSLREVAYEQYF. DNA for the CDR3: TGTGCCAGCAGTTACTCGTTGCGGGAGGTAGCCTACGAGCAGTACTTC.

The chain employs TRBV27 and TRBJ1-2; D remains ambiguous. This CDR3 is built from 15 residues. CDR1 is MNHEY, CDR2 SMNVEV, per germline (reference sequence). The V gene lost 3 bases and the J gene lost 4 bases, with 15 bases spanning the gap. The CDR3 reads CASSLGRSRIYGYTF. CDR3 coding DNA: TGTGCCAGCAGTTTGGGGAGGAGCCGTATCTATGGCTACACCTTC.

The chain has TRBV6-2 or TRBV6-3 and TRBJ2-7, with TRBD1 identical over 8 bases. The CDR3 is 15 residues long. V was pared by 2 bases and J by 3 bases, with 6 bases of the junction left unmatched. Germline CDR1 MNHEY, CDR2 SVGEGT. The CDR3 loop reads CASSYPGTGSYEQYF. CDR3 coding DNA: TGTGCCAGCAGTTACCCCGGGACAGGCAGCTACGAGCAGTACTTC.

The chain couples TRBV24-1 to TRBJ1-1; D ambiguous. V was pared by 3 bases and J by 6 bases, with 13 bases between. The CDR3 is 14 residues long. The V gene's germline CDR1 is KGHDR and CDR2 SFDVKD. CDR3 amino acids: CATSDLLYSSEAFF. The CDR3 DNA reads TGTGCCACCAGTGATCTTTTATATAGTTCTGAAGCTTTCTTT.

This chain links TRBV11-2 with TRBJ2-2; the D gene is possibly TRBD2 (7 bases). CDR3 length: 15 residues. Germline values: CDR1 SGHAT, CDR2 FQNNGV. V gave up 2 bases and J gave up 2 bases, with 9 bases separating them. CDR3 residues: CASSLSGGNTGELFF. CDR3 in DNA: TGTGCCAGCAGCTTATCGGGGGGCAACACCGGGGAGCTGTTTTTT. Full variable domain (missing parts from reference TRBV11-2 and TRBJ2-2): EAGVAQSPRYKIIEKRQSVAFWCNPISGHATLYWYQQILGQGPKLLIQFQNNGVVDDSQLPKDRFSAERLKGVDSTLKIQPAKLEDSAVYLCASSLSGGNTGELFFGEGSRLTVL.

The chain carries TRBV13 and TRBJ1-1; 8 positions agree with TRBD1. The J segment lost 1 base and the V segment lost 4 bases, leaving 5 bases of the junction unmatched. This CDR3 spans 15 amino acids. Per germline, CDR1 PRHDT and CDR2 FYEKMQ (reference sequence). Here the CDR3 DNA reads TGTGCCAGCAGCTCTTATGGACAGGGGAACACTGAAGCTTTCTTT. It translates to CASSSYGQGNTEAFF.

J is TRBJ1-1 and V is TRBV11-2; no clear D. The CDR3 length is 13 residues. V lost 9 bases, J lost 6 bases, and 17 bases lay in between. The V gene's germline CDR1 is SGHAT and CDR2 FQNNGV. The CDR3 nucleotides are TGTGCCAGTTGTTCCAATAGACACTCTGAAGCTTTCTTT. This sequence encodes CASCSNRHSEAFF.

CDR3 sequence (DNA): TGTGCCAGCAGCCCAGGGGGGTGGGGAGCTGGAAACACCATATATTTT. Its protein is CASSPGGWGAGNTIYF. The V call is TRBV7-2, the J call TRBJ1-3; 7 bases line up with TRBD1. The V segment lost 5 bases and the J segment 2 bases; nucleotides outside the gene matches: 9. Germline V lookup: CDR1 SGHTA, CDR2 FQGNSA. This CDR3 region has 16 residues.

V and J are TRBV15 and TRBJ2-3; unclear D gene. The germline V gene has CDR1 LNHNV and CDR2 YYDKDF (reference sequence). This CDR3 comprises 13 residues. Trimming removed 1 base at V and 6 bases at J, with 8 bases between. This CDR3 is CATSRGIVDTQYF. The CDR3 DNA reads as TGTGCCACCAGCAGAGGCATAGTGGATACGCAGTATTTT. Based on the CDR3 plus reference TRBV15 and TRBJ2-3, the full variable domain is DAMVIQNPRYQVTQFGKPVTLSCSQTLNHNVMYWYQQKSSQAPKLLFHYYDKDFNNEADTPDNFQSRRPNTSFCFLDIRSPGLGDTAMYLCATSRGIVDTQYFGPGTRLTVL.

This sequence joins TRBV20-1 and TRBJ2-1; 10 positions match TRBD2. J was trimmed by 3 bases and V by 3 bases; bases with no gene match: 5. The CDR3 spans 15 residues. Germline CDR1 reads DFQATT; CDR2 reads SNEGSKA (reference sequence). The CDR3 protein is CSASRTSGDYNEQFF. CDR3 bases: TGCAGTGCTAGTCGAACTAGCGGGGACTACAATGAGCAGTTCTTC.

A single count supports this clone. The rearrangement links TRBV6-2 or TRBV6-3 to TRBJ1-1; no definite D call. In germline, CDR1 is MNHEY, CDR2 SVGEGT. V was trimmed by 2 bases and J by 5 bases, leaving 24 bases between them. The CDR3 is 18 residues long. Here the CDR3 reads CASSYHGLRGGGRTEAFF. CDR3 DNA sequence: TGTGCCAGCAGTTACCATGGACTGCGGGGAGGAGGACGAACTGAAGCTTTCTTT.

CDR3 sequence: CASSQDPTSGVPDTQYF. DNA for the CDR3: TGCGCCAGCAGCCAAGATCCGACTAGCGGGGTACCAGATACGCAGTATTTT. The chain couples TRBV4-1 to TRBJ2-3; 11 bases match TRBD2. Trimming cost V 0 bases and J 4 bases; bases outside gene matches: 6. CDR1 and CDR2 (germline): MGHRA, YSYEKL. The CDR3 consists of 17 residues.

The chain recombines TRBV2 with TRBJ2-7, with 11 bases fitting TRBD2. The CDR3 runs 18 residues. The trim removed 5 bases at V and 0 bases at J, leaving 12 bases unmatched. Germline V gene lookup returns CDR1 SNHLY and CDR2 FYNNEI. The CDR3 nucleotides read TGTGCCAGCAGTCACTTACTAGCGGGGGCTTTTCGCTCCTACGAGCAGTACTTC. This codes for CASSHLLAGAFRSYEQYF.

The V call is TRBV19, the J call TRBJ2-1; 10 bases agree with TRBD2. With 7 bases clipped from V and 10 bases from J, the junction kept 10 bases outside the gene matches. Germline-derived CDR1 and CDR2 are LNHDA and SQIVND (reference sequence). The CDR3 length is 14 residues. CDR3 sequence: CASISAGGLREQFF. As DNA, the CDR3 is TGTGCCAGTATATCAGCGGGAGGGCTTAGAGAGCAGTTCTTC.

V gene TRBV28 combines with J gene TRBJ2-7, with D maybe TRBD1 (6 bases). Per the germline V gene, CDR1 is MDHEN and CDR2 is SYDVKM. Trimming stripped 5 bases from V and 3 bases from J, with 11 bases between. The CDR3 length is 13 residues. The CDR3 loop is CASSKGVIYEQYF. CDR3 DNA: TGTGCCAGCAGTAAGGGGGTTATCTACGAGCAGTACTTC.